This is a list of T cell receptor beta chains from one sample in a study of cytomegalovirus exposure and HLA in healthy donors. The protocol was immunoSEQ multiplex PCR, while the TCRdb copy is restricted to in-frame clones and leaves out a portion. Of about 190,000 clones detected, 86% appear once; the ten largest clones hold almost 1.5%. The sample consisted of PBMCs. The receptor source for this set is a woman aged 18-29 years in good health and CMV-seronegative. Each CDR3 is given with its conserved first and last residue. The D gene is left open where the match is weak. Only part of the rows carry a size: once, few, many, or a class if the clone is expanded.

>TRBD2|-|TRBJ2-1|TRBV7-2
TGTGCCAGCAGCTTAGCGACTAGCGGGGATGAGCAGTTCTTC
CASSLATSGDEQFF
>TRBD2|-|TRBJ2-7|TRBV19
TGTGCCAGTAGTAACGGACTAGCGGGAGGAGCGCCTTACGAGCAGTACTTC
CASSNGLAGGAPYEQYF
>-|-|TRBJ1-4|TRBV18
TGTGCCAGCTCACTCGGACAGCTTGATAATGAAAAACTGTTTTTT
CASSLGQLDNEKLFF
>-|few|TRBJ2-2|TRBV5-1
TGCGCCAGCAGCTCCGGGACAAATTACGGGGAGCTGTTTTTT
CASSSGTNYGELFF
>-|-|TRBJ2-2|TRBV28
TGTGCCAGCAGTTTAAGCGGGTGGGCCGACACCGGGGAGCTGTTTTTT
CASSLSGWADTGELFF
>TRBD1|-|TRBJ2-7|TRBV9
TGTGCCAGCAGCGTATCTGGACAGGGGGCAGCTTCCGAGCAGTACTTC
CASSVSGQGAASEQYF
>TRBD2|-|TRBJ2-3|TRBV6-5
TGTGCCAGCAGTTACGAGCGGGGGAGAACAGATACGCAGTATTTT
CASSYERGRTDTQYF
>-|-|TRBJ1-1|TRBV25-1
TGTGCCAGCAGGCAGGGGAGAGAAGCTTTCTTT
CASRQGREAFF
>-|-|TRBJ2-5|TRBV6-5
TGTGCCAGCAGTTACTCCCCTAGAGTACGGGAGACCCAGTACTTC
CASSYSPRVRETQYF
>-|-|TRBJ1-2|TRBV5-4
TGTGCCAGCAGCTACGAGCAGGGTAGAGGCTACACCTTC
CASSYEQGRGYTF
>-|-|TRBJ2-5|TRBV5-1
TGCGCCAGCAGCTTGAGCGGAGAGACCCAGTACTTC
CASSLSGETQYF
>TRBD1|-|TRBJ1-2|TRBV19
TGTGCCAGTAGTATCGGACAGGGGAGCGGTGGCTACACCTTC
CASSIGQGSGGYTF
>-|once|TRBJ2-2|TRBV2
TGTGCCAGCAGTGAAGACAGCGGGGAGCTGTTTTTT
CASSEDSGELFF
>TRBD1|-|TRBJ2-2|TRBV7-3
TGTGCCAGCAGCACTGGGACAGGTTACACCGGGGAGCTGTTTTTT
CASSTGTGYTGELFF
>TRBD2|-|TRBJ2-1|TRBV4-2
TGTGCCAGCAGCCAACGGGATCGCGGGAGGGCCGGGAATGAGCAGTTCTTC
CASSQRDRGRAGNEQFF
>TRBD2|-|TRBJ2-1|TRBV18
TGTGCCAGCTCACCGAGCGGGGGGACCTACAATGAGCAGTTCTTC
CASSPSGGTYNEQFF
>-|-|TRBJ1-2|TRBV19
TGTGCCAGTAGTATAATGGAGGGGCCATACACCTTC
CASSIMEGPYTF
>-|-|TRBJ1-2|TRBV9
TGTGCCAGCAGCGCTGGGGGGGTATCTAACTATGGCTACACCTTC
CASSAGGVSNYGYTF
>TRBD1|-|TRBJ1-2|TRBV6-1
TGTGCCAGCAGTGAAGCCGTTGCGCCTCAGGGGGACAACTATGGCTACACCTTC
CASSEAVAPQGDNYGYTF